The following is a T cell receptor beta chain sequence with its context. What it binds is unknown. The assay was immunoSEQ multiplex PCR, and TCRdb's table has in-frame clones only and misses some. This repertoire shows approximately 100,000 clones, roughly 94% found once; its top ten account for approximately 1.5%. The data were obtained in a study of siplizumab effects on memory and regulatory T cells. Broader study findings: Unstimulated naive T cells seemed to show more diversity than memory cells did, and they also seemed to be among the major contributors to the alloresponse.

CDR3 size: 15 residues. V dropped 6 bases and J dropped 3; count of bases not matched to a gene: 9. The V gene's germline CDR1 is MNHEY and CDR2 SVGAGI. Sequencing used non-Treg CD4+ T cells sorted from blood. This receptor was identified in a human donor in good health. This chain uses TRBV6-5 with TRBJ2-7, with TRBD2 identical over 9 bases. CDR3 protein: CASRDLGTSSYEQYF. The CDR3 nucleotides read TGTGCCAGCAGAGACCTCGGGACTAGCAGCTACGAGCAGTACTTC.